This is a list of T cell receptor beta chains from one sample in a study of chemoradiotherapy in HPV16-positive cancers. The repertoire was sequenced with immunoSEQ multiplex PCR; TCRdb's copy has only in-frame clones and lacks some. The sample contains roughly 4,700 clones, 75% to 85% of which appear only once. The sequencing used tumor tissue, collected from a patient who underwent chemoradiotherapy. These receptors all come from a human donor with HPV-associated anogenital cancer. Both conserved end residues are part of each CDR3. The order of the fields is CDR3 length, D gene, J gene, clone size, V gene, CDR3 protein, CDR3 DNA. D genes are given only for firm matches. Clone size appears in some rows only: once, few, many, or a class for an expanded clone.

len: 12
d_gene: TRBD1
j_gene: TRBJ1-2
abundance: once
v_gene: TRBV5-4
CDR3aa: CASSLDRGGYTF
CDR3nt: TGTGCCAGCAGCTTAGACAGGGGTGGCTACACCTTC

len: 15
d_gene: TRBD1
j_gene: TRBJ2-7
abundance: NA
v_gene: TRBV2
CDR3aa: CASSTDRGRSYEQYF
CDR3nt: TGTGCCAGCAGTACGGACAGGGGTAGATCCTACGAGCAGTACTTC

len: 15
d_gene: TRBD1
j_gene: TRBJ2-3
abundance: NA
v_gene: TRBV7-9
CDR3aa: CASTMLRTGSDTQYF
CDR3nt: TGTGCCAGCACCATGTTGAGGACAGGGTCAGATACGCAGTATTTT

len: 13
d_gene: NA
j_gene: TRBJ1-2
abundance: NA
v_gene: TRBV6-6
CDR3aa: CASSYLTLYGYTF
CDR3nt: TGTGCCAGCAGTTACTTGACACTCTATGGCTACACCTTC

len: 13
d_gene: NA
j_gene: TRBJ1-1
abundance: few
v_gene: TRBV11-2
CDR3aa: CASSLGRNTEAFF
CDR3nt: TGTGCCAGCAGCTTAGGAAGGAACACTGAAGCTTTCTTT

len: 14
d_gene: NA
j_gene: TRBJ2-5
abundance: NA
v_gene: TRBV5-4
CDR3aa: CASSFSLATVTQYF
CDR3nt: TGTGCCAGCAGCTTTTCTCTAGCGACAGTGACCCAGTACTTC

len: 15
d_gene: NA
j_gene: TRBJ2-3
abundance: NA
v_gene: TRBV11-2
CDR3aa: CASSLVQGFTDTQYF
CDR3nt: TGTGCCAGCAGCTTAGTTCAGGGCTTCACAGATACGCAGTATTTT

len: 14
d_gene: TRBD2
j_gene: TRBJ2-7
abundance: NA
v_gene: TRBV6-6
CDR3aa: CASRPTSGRYEQYF
CDR3nt: TGTGCCAGCAGACCCACTAGCGGGAGATACGAGCAGTACTTC

len: 14
d_gene: NA
j_gene: TRBJ1-1
abundance: NA
v_gene: TRBV2
CDR3aa: CASRADEMNTEAFF
CDR3nt: TGTGCCAGCAGGGCAGACGAAATGAACACTGAAGCTTTCTTT

len: 17
d_gene: TRBD2
j_gene: TRBJ2-1
abundance: NA
v_gene: TRBV4-1
CDR3aa: CASSQGVPGLGSNEQFF
CDR3nt: TGCGCCAGCAGCCAAGGAGTTCCGGGACTAGGGTCCAATGAGCAGTTCTTC

len: 15
d_gene: NA
j_gene: TRBJ2-5
abundance: NA
v_gene: TRBV6-5
CDR3aa: CASSYSTIFRETQYF
CDR3nt: TGTGCCAGCAGTTACTCTACAATATTTAGAGAGACCCAGTACTTC

len: 16
d_gene: TRBD1
j_gene: TRBJ2-5
abundance: NA
v_gene: TRBV5-1
CDR3aa: CASSDGQGRGQETQYF
CDR3nt: TGCGCCAGCAGCGATGGACAGGGAAGGGGCCAAGAGACCCAGTACTTC

len: 14
d_gene: TRBD1
j_gene: TRBJ1-2
abundance: once
v_gene: TRBV6-1
CDR3aa: CASSGRGGVYGYTF
CDR3nt: TGTGCCAGCAGCGGCAGGGGGGGCGTGTATGGCTACACCTTC

len: 16
d_gene: TRBD2
j_gene: TRBJ2-3
abundance: once
v_gene: TRBV30
CDR3aa: CAWSVRLAGSTDTQYF
CDR3nt: TGTGCCTGGAGTGTCCGACTAGCGGGAAGTACAGATACGCAGTATTTT

len: 15
d_gene: TRBD2
j_gene: TRBJ2-7
abundance: NA
v_gene: TRBV27
CDR3aa: CASRHRGGPGYEQYF
CDR3nt: TGTGCCAGCAGGCATCGCGGGGGGCCAGGCTACGAGCAGTACTTC

len: 14
d_gene: TRBD1
j_gene: TRBJ2-5
abundance: few
v_gene: TRBV5-1
CDR3aa: CASTRGQGAETQYF
CDR3nt: TGCGCCAGCACCCGGGGACAGGGGGCAGAGACCCAGTACTTC

len: 16
d_gene: NA
j_gene: TRBJ1-1
abundance: NA
v_gene: TRBV5-1
CDR3aa: CASSRGGAARGTEAFF
CDR3nt: TGCGCCAGCAGCAGGGGGGGGGCAGCACGAGGCACTGAAGCTTTCTTT

len: 18
d_gene: TRBD2
j_gene: TRBJ2-5
abundance: once
v_gene: TRBV28
CDR3aa: CASSLSLLSGTYQETQYF
CDR3nt: TGTGCCAGCAGTTTATCGCTTCTAAGCGGGACGTACCAAGAGACCCAGTACTTC

len: 13
d_gene: NA
j_gene: TRBJ1-2
abundance: NA
v_gene: TRBV5-5
CDR3aa: CASSLPGNYGYTF
CDR3nt: TGTGCCAGCAGTTTGCCGGGAAACTATGGCTACACCTTC

len: 13
d_gene: TRBD2
j_gene: TRBJ2-1
abundance: NA
v_gene: TRBV6-5
CDR3aa: CASRLGLANEQFF
CDR3nt: TGTGCCAGCAGGCTTGGACTAGCGAATGAGCAGTTCTTC

len: 13
d_gene: NA
j_gene: TRBJ1-1
abundance: few
v_gene: TRBV10-3
CDR3aa: CAIRTQGNTEAFF
CDR3nt: TGTGCCATCAGGACACAGGGGAACACTGAAGCTTTCTTT

len: 15
d_gene: NA
j_gene: TRBJ2-1
abundance: once
v_gene: TRBV7-2
CDR3aa: CASSRGGAGYNEQFF
CDR3nt: TGTGCCAGCAGCAGAGGGGGGGCGGGTTACAATGAGCAGTTCTTC